This T cell receptor (beta chain) was found in a study of blood T cell repertoires in COVID-19. Study information: Acute and convalescent COVID-19 specimens originated in the United States, Italy and Spain.

In germline, CDR1 is SGHRS, CDR2 YFSETQ. V lost 4 bases and J lost 5; bases outside the gene matches: 11. The CDR3 length is 16 residues. In the original processing: Amplifying reference gene primers gave estimates of nucleated cell counts. Produced via immunoSEQ multiplex PCR; TCRdb's table is partial and in-frame only. V and J calls plus clone size are reproduced from that table; the DNA served to infer D and trimming. The data contain 280,000 or so clones, over 75% of them seen just once; the ten biggest clones take up approximately 8.5%. The J gene is TRBJ1-4, the V gene TRBV5-1; 7 positions agree with TRBD1. This clonotype originated in a man younger than 35 with active or convalescent COVID-19. Input material: peripheral blood. The CDR3 nucleotides read TGCGCCAGCAGCCCCCTAGCGGGACAGTTGAATGAAAAACTGTTTTTT. The encoded protein is CASSPLAGQLNEKLFF. The full variable domain, rest sourced from reference TRBV5-1 and TRBJ1-4, is KAGVTQTPRYLIKTRGQQVTLSCSPISGHRSVSWYQQTPGQGLQFLFEYFSETQRNKGNFPGRFSGRQFSNSRSEMNVSTLELGDSALYLCASSPLAGQLNEKLFFGSGTQLSVL.